This T cell receptor (beta chain) was sequenced in a study of Ad26.COV2.S vaccination and SARS-CoV-2 variants. Study-wide results and limits: People who got the vaccine or the placebo had similar non-spike TCR breadth.

Trimming took off 5 bases at V and 7 bases at J, with 15 bases between the two ends. Germline loops: CDR1 MNHEY, CDR2 SVGAGI. The CDR3 extends over 15 amino acids. Concerning this clone itself: The antigen remains undetermined.

As to treatment: roughly 19 received Ad26.COV2.S at low or high dose, single or two shots; 5 received placebo; per-sample allocation not given. Sampling happened 63 days after the first vaccine or placebo injection. Data came from immunoSEQ multiplex PCR; TCRdb stores just in-frame clones and leaves some out. The sample has almost 400,000 clones; 89% are singletons. The starting material was peripheral blood, obtained in a trial of Ad26.COV2.S vaccine versus placebo. The chain is built from TRBV6-5 and TRBJ1-6; D call uncertain. This clonotype originated in a person between 18 and 59 years old who received the Ad26.COV2.S COVID-19 vaccine or a placebo. This CDR3 reads CASSPPDGSNSPLHF. The CDR3, as DNA: TGTGCCAGCAGTCCCCCTGACGGGTCAAATTCACCCCTCCACTTT.